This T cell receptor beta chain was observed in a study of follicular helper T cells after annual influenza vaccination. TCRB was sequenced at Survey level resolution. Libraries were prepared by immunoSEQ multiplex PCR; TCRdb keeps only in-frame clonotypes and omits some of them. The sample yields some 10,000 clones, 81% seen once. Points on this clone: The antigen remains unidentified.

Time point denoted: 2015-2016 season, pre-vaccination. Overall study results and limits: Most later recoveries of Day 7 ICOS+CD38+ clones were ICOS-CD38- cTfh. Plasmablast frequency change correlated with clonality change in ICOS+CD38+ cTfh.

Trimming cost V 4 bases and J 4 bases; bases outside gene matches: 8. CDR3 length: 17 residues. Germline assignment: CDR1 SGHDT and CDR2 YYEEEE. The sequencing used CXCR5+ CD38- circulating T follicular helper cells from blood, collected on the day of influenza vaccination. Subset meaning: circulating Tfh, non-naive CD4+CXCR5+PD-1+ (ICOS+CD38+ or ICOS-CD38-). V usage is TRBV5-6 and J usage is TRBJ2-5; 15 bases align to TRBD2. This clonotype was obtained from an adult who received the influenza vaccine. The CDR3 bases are TGTGCCAGCAGCCCCGGACTAGCGGGGGGGCGTGGAGAGACCCAGTACTTC. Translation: CASSPGLAGGRGETQYF.